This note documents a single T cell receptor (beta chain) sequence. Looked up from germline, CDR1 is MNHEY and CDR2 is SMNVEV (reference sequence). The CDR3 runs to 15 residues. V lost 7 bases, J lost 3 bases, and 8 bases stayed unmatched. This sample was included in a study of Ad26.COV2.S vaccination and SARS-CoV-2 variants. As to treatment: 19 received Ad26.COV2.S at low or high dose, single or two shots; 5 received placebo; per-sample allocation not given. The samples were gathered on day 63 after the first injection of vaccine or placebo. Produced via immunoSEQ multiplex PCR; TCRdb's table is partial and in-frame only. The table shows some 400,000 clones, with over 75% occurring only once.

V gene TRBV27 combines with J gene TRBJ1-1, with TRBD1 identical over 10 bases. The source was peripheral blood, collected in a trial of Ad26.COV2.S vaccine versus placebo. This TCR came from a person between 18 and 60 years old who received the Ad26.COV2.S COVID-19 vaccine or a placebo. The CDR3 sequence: CASNRQGAPDTEAFF. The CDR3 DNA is TGTGCCAGCAACCGACAGGGGGCTCCGGACACTGAAGCTTTCTTT.